These T cell receptor beta chains were read from a single sample in a study of T cell responses to AZD1222 COVID-19 vaccine. Method: immunoSEQ multiplex PCR; TCRdb's copy keeps in-frame clones and lacks some. The sample includes roughly 120,000 clones, approximately 85% of them seen just once. Sequences were derived from peripheral blood, sampled on day 0 of AZD1222 vaccination. These receptors were obtained from an adult in good health. Each CDR3 is given with its conserved first and last residue. Where a row states a size, it is once, few, many or the class of an expanded clone; other rows omit it.

>TRBJ2-3|TRBV28|.
CASRLGLFITDTQYF
>TRBJ2-5|TRBV18|.
CASSPVGTAKETQYF
>TRBJ2-7|TRBV14|.
CASSPKGVEQYF
>TRBJ2-3|TRBV6-4|.
CASSDSWGGADTQYF
>TRBJ1-2|TRBV7-2|once
CASSLGDRLDGYTF
>TRBJ2-1|TRBV7-3|.
CASSLVGDDEQFF
>TRBJ1-5|TRBV5-1|.
CASSLDGNSNQPQHF
>TRBJ1-2|TRBV11-2|.
CASSLTGARYGYTF
>TRBJ2-1|TRBV24-1|.
CATSDLSGVSHNEQFF
>TRBJ1-1|TRBV4-1|.
CASSQRVVDEAFF
>TRBJ2-1|TRBV5-3|.
CARNKSGGEYNEQFF
>TRBJ2-2|TRBV29-1|once
CSARPNTGELFF
>TRBJ1-1|TRBV29-1|.
CSVSRGFTEAFF
>TRBJ2-2|TRBV6-4|many
CASSGTDTGELFF
>TRBJ1-5|TRBV6-4|few
CASSEGPGQPQHF
>TRBJ1-2|TRBV5-1|.
CASSSDQGYGYTF
>TRBJ1-2|TRBV13|.
CASSLKGGSNGYTF
>TRBJ1-2|TRBV3-1/TRBV3-2|.
CASSQSAAANYGYTF
>TRBJ2-7|TRBV28|.
CASRTGAEQYF
>TRBJ1-3|TRBV3-1/TRBV3-2|.
CASSPRGDCGNTIYF
>TRBJ1-2|TRBV19|.
CASSPHQTEPYGYTF
>TRBJ2-7|TRBV5-6|.
CASSLGDYEQYF
>TRBJ1-3|TRBV12-3/TRBV12-4|.
CATGRPTGNTIYF
>TRBJ2-3|TRBV5-1|few
CASSWGQGAEDTQYF
>TRBJ1-2|TRBV28|few
CASSLLQPLYGYTF
>TRBJ1-6|TRBV5-6|.
CASSPRTGSSYNSPLHF
>TRBJ2-7|TRBV15|.
CATSRDHGQTYEQYF
>TRBJ1-2|TRBV27|.
CASSFNTNYGYTF
>TRBJ1-2|TRBV19|.
CASSSGLNYGYTF
>TRBJ1-2|TRBV28|.
CASCPPGTGPINYGYTF
>TRBJ1-1|TRBV4-2|.
CASSQQDRVEAFF
>TRBJ1-1|TRBV2|.
CASMGPYTEAFF
>TRBJ1-1|TRBV7-8|.
CASNPLSSVAFF
>TRBJ2-2|TRBV29-1|.
CSVGEKGVSTGELFF
>TRBJ1-1|TRBV4-3|.
CASSQDFFSDGPQNTEAFF